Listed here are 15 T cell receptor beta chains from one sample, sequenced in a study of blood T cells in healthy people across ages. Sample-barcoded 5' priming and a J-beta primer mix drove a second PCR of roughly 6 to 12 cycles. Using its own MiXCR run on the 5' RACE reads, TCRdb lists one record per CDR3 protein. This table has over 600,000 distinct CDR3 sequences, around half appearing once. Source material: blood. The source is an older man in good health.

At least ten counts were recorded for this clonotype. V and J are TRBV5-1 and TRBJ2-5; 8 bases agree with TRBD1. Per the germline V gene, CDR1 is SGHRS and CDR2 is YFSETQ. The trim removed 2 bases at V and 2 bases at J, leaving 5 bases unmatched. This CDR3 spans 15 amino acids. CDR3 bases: TGCGCCAGCAGCTTCGGAGACAGGGGTCAAGAGACCCAGTACTTC. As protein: CASSFGDRGQETQYF.

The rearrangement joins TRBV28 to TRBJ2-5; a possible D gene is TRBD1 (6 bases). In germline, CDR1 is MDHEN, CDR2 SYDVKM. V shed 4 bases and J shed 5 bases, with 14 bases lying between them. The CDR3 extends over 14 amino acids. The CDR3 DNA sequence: TGTGCCAGCAGTTGGAGAGGGGGTTGGGAGACCCAGTACTTC. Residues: CASSWRGGWETQYF.

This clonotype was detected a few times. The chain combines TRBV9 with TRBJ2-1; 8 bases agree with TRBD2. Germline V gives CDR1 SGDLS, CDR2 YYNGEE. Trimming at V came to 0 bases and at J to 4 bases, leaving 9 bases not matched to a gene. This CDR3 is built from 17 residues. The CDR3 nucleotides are TGTGCCAGCAGCGTAGGGGCTGGGGCTAGCGGGTACAATGAGCAGTTCTTC. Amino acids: CASSVGAGASGYNEQFF. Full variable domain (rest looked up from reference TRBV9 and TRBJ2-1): DSGVTQTPKHLITATGQRVTLRCSPRSGDLSVYWYQQSLDQGLQFLIQYYNGEERAKGNILERFSAQQFPDLHSELNLSSLELGDSALYFCASSVGAGASGYNEQFFGPGTRLTVL.

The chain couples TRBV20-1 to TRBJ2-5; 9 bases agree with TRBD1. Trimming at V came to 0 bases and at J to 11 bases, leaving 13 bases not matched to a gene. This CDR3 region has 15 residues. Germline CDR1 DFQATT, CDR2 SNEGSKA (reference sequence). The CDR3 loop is CSARDPRTGVEEQYF. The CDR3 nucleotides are TGCAGTGCTAGAGACCCCCGGACAGGGGTTGAGGAGCAGTACTTC.

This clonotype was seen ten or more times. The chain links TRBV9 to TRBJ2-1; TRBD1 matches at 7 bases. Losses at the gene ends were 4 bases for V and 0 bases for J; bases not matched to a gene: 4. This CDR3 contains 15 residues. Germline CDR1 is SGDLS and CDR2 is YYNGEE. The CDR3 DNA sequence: TGTGCCAGCAGCCAGGGACAGAGCTCCTACAATGAGCAGTTCTTC. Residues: CASSQGQSSYNEQFF.

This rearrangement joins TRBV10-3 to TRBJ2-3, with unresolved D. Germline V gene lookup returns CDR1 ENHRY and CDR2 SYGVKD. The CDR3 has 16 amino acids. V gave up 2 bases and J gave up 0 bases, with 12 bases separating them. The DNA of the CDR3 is TGTGCCATCAGTGAGCGGGCTAAATCTAGCACAGATACGCAGTATTTT. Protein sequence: CAISERAKSSTDTQYF.

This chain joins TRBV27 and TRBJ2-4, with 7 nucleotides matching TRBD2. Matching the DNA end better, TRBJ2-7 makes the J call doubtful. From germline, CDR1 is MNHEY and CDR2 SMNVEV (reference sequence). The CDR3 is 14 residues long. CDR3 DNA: TGTGCCAGCGGTCCGCACCGGGAGGTTGCCGAGCAGTACTTC. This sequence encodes CASGPHREVAEQYF.

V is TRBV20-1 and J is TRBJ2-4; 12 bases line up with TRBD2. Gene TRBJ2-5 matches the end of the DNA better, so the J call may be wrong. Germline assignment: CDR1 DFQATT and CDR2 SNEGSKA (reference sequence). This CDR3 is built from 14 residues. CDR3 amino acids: CSARATSGGETQYF. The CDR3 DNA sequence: TGCAGTGCTAGAGCGACTAGCGGGGGTGAGACCCAGTACTTC.

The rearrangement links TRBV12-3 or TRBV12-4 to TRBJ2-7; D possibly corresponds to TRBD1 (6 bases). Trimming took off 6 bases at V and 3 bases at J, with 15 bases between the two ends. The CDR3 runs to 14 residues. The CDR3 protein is CASRKQGEGYEQYF. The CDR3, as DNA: TGTGCCAGCAGGAAACAGGGCGAGGGCTACGAGCAGTACTTC.

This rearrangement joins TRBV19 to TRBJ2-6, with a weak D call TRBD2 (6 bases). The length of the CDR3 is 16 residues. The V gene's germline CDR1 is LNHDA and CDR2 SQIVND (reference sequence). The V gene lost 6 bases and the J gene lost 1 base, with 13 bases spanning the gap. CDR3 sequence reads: CASRPRDLSGANVLTF. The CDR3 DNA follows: TGTGCCAGTAGACCCAGGGACTTATCTGGGGCCAACGTCCTGACTTTC.

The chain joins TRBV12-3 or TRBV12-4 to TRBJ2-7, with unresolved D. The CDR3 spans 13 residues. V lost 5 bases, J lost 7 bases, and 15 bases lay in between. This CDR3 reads CASSVSSLGEQYF. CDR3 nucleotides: TGTGCCAGCAGTGTAAGTTCGCTCGGTGAGCAGTACTTC.

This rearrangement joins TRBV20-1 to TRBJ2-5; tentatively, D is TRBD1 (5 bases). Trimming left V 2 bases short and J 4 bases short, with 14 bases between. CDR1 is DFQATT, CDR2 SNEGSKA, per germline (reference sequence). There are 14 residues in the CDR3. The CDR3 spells CSARIPKGRETQYF. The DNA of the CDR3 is TGCAGTGCTAGAATCCCCAAGGGGCGAGAGACCCAGTACTTC.

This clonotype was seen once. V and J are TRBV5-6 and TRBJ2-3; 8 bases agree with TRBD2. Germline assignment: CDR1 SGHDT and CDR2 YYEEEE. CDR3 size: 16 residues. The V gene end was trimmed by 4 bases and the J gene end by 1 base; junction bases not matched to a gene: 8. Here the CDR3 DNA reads TGTGCCAGCAGCCTTCGAGTAGCGGGACGCACAGATACGCAGTATTTT. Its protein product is CASSLRVAGRTDTQYF.

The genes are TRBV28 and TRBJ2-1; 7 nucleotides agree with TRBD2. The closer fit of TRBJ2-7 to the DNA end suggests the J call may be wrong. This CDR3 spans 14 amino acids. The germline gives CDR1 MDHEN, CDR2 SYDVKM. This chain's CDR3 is CASRRLAAYNEQYF. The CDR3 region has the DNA TGTGCCAGCAGACGGCTAGCGGCCTACAATGAGCAGTACTTC.

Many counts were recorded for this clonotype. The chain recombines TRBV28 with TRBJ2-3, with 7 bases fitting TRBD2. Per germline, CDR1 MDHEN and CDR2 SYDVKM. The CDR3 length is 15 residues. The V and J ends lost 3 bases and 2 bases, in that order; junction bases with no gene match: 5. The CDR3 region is CASSFERDNTDTQYF. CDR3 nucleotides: TGTGCCAGCAGTTTTGAGCGGGATAACACAGATACGCAGTATTTT.